This T cell receptor beta chain was sequenced during a study of T cells after yellow fever vaccination. This clonotype has a handful of counts. Its specificity is not known. Trimming took 4 bases from V and 2 from J, leaving 16 bases between them. The CDR3 covers 16 residues. In germline, CDR1 is LGHNA, CDR2 YNFKEQ. Study-wide findings and caveats: Boosting was followed by the reappearance of most primary-vaccination clones (around 95% CD4, 70% to 90% CD8).

In making TCR cDNA, 5'RACE template switching added a universal primer site and UMIs to it. MiXCR, run by TCRdb on the 5' RACE reads, gives a single entry per CDR3 protein. Here the sample spans about 550,000 distinct CDR3 sequences, 19% being singletons. The sequence came from a man under 40 who received the YFV17D yellow fever vaccine. Specimen: PBMCs, collected 15 days after the yellow fever booster vaccination. This chain links TRBV4-2 with TRBJ2-3; D possibly corresponds to TRBD2 (5 bases). CDR3: CASSPPGSDYTDTQYF. The DNA for the CDR3 is TGTGCCAGCAGCCCCCCGGGGAGCGACTACACAGATACGCAGTATTTT.